This T cell receptor beta chain was obtained from a study of post-analysis software for immune sequencing data. Germline V gene lookup returns CDR1 MNHEY and CDR2 SMNVEV (reference sequence). The CDR3 has 15 amino acids. Study observations and caveats: Four or five TRBV segments were more frequent in patients than controls; TRBV5-6, TRBV5-1 and TRBV20-1 belonged to this group. Samples from one preparation batch, clustered by F measure, grouped strongly together. The normalized Chao1 diversity of multiple sclerosis patients was significantly lower than that of controls.

The library was made from cDNA and included unique molecular identifiers. It was from about 0.94 to 9.7 million T cells that some 460,000 cDNA molecules came. TCRdb re-analysed the PCR reads in MiXCR, keeping a single row per CDR3 protein. This table has roughly 200,000 distinct CDR3 sequences, approximately 29% appearing once. In regard to this clonotype: Its target is not known. A read error is possible here, since a much larger clone lies one base away.

This clonotype was sampled from a girl younger than 18 with multiple sclerosis. Sequencing input: blood. V gene TRBV27 combines with J gene TRBJ2-1; 7 nucleotides align to TRBD1. The J call may be mistaken, given a closer DNA end match to TRBJ2-7. In DNA form, the CDR3 reads TGTGCCAGCAGACTTGGGACAGTTTCCTACAATGAGCAGTACTTC. It yields the protein CASRLGTVSYNEQYF.